The entry below describes one T cell receptor (beta chain). What antigen it recognizes has not been identified. Per-base quality was not reported, and no clone a single base away is much larger than it. This sample was included in a study of shared clonotypes between healthy human individuals (dated by TCRdb to 2020 to 2022). Context from the whole study: The cohort included a few men and a couple of women between 18 and 49 years of age. For each donor, three plates each were used for CD4 naive and CD4 memory, two plates were used for CD8 naive, and one plate was used for CD8 memory. The study deeply sequenced blood TCR repertoires of five healthy adults to estimate repertoire size and the extent of clonotype sharing between individuals. To increase sequencing depth and limit assay-specific biases, TCR repertoire library preparation and sequencing were carried out by different laboratories using diverse techniques. Leukapheresis yielded between about 0.94 and 9.5 billion PBMCs per donor. Summary of the overall study and its limitations: Based on pairwise subsampling, the degree of clonotype sharing among donors was expected to be affected by sequencing depth. When a few donors were compared, the shared fraction of clonotypes was around 5% for naive CD4, around 3.5% for naive CD8, 2% to 2.5% for memory CD4, and 0.35% to 0.4% for memory CD8. Because the study included only a small number of donors, the genetic and exposure-history diversity represented was limited. Sampling was limited to blood, and TCR repertoires in tissue likely differ from TCR repertoires in blood. Estimated clonotype richness was generally larger for naive than for memory subsets. Rarefaction of sorted-subset datasets indicated incomplete sequencing despite the large sequencing depth. Higher generation probabilities were observed for clonotypes shared by all four sorted-subset donors than for non-shared clonotypes.

Donors were healthy HIV-negative adults with no recently reported acute infections or vaccinations. All donors were Caucasian adults living in Nashville, Tennessee, USA. Magnetic negative selection was used to enrich CD4+ T cells, after which naive cells were positively selected on CD45RA and the negative fraction became the memory subset. After blood collection by leukapheresis, PBMCs were isolated using Ficoll-Histopaque density gradient centrifugation and then cryopreserved in the vapor phase of liquid nitrogen. Analytical flow cytometry was used to check the purity and quantity of each magnetically sorted T cell population. Genomic DNA was isolated from each sorted fraction and quantified by UV absorbance on a Nanodrop 2000c. Using the deep immunoSEQ assay, TCR CDR3 regions were amplified from genomic DNA by multiplex PCR. Extracted genomic DNA from each cell subset was distributed evenly across all wells of several immunoSEQ 96-well plates, and each plate was treated as a replicate. Each replicate PCR for sorted subsets received around 200 ng genomic DNA, equal to roughly 30,000 T cell genomes. Purified libraries were measured with a Qubit 3.0 fluorometer, size-checked on a Bioanalyzer 2100, and measured again with the KAPA Library Quantification kit. A separate single-read 150-cycle Illumina NextSeq 550 flow cell was used to sequence each immunoSEQ 96-well plate. The paper's processing steps were these. Because only junctional sequences without quality scores were contained in the immunoSEQ output, filtering matching that applied to full-length reads could not be performed. Sequences were annotated with PyIR, a Python wrapper for IgBLAST v1.9, using IMGT germline references to assign V/J genes and CDR3. Any read was removed if the V/J assignment was weak (E-value above 1e-6), the CDR3 was missing, or the read contained stop codons, out-of-frame junctions, or ambiguous translated residues. V3J clonotypes were defined as sequences sharing the same inferred V gene, J gene, and CDR3 amino acid sequence. Percentage overlap between repertoires was calculated by dividing the number of shared unique clonotypes by the size of the smaller repertoire. Richness of each repertoire was evaluated using RTK rarefaction, the Chao1 estimator, and Recon v2.1 estimates of unobserved clonotypes. Generation probabilities were computed with OLGA for all TCRbeta clonotypes obtained by the gDNA method from several donors. TCRdb carries this immuneACCESS record with in-frame sequences only. Its versions omit some clonotypes, under half of them owing to an unresolved V gene in the studies checked, with the rest unexplained. Clone size and V and J calls were adopted from that table, with D and trimming inferred from the DNA. In this sample the table shows millions of clones, around 94% of which occur a single time. About 0.13% of the sample goes to the ten largest clones.

This clonotype originated in a man younger than 30 in good health. The sequencing input was naive CD4+ T cells sorted from blood. What this sample's cell subset or site label stands for: CD45RA+ positively selected.

The DNA is TGTGCCAGCAGTTACGAGACTAGCTACGAGCAGTACTTC. This is translated as CASSYETSYEQYF. This receptor chain uses TRBV6-5 and TRBJ2-7; perhaps TRBD2 is the D gene, with 6 bases matching. V gives up 2 bases and J gives up 3 bases, and the segment between their germline ends measures 8 bases. From its cysteine to its phenylalanine, the CDR3 spans 13 amino acids. The kept DNA is CDR3 alone, 39 bases in frame from the first base. According to the germline V gene, CDR1 reads MNHEY and CDR2 reads SVGAGI.